A selection of T cell receptor beta chains follows, all from one sample in a study of T cell responses to AZD1222 COVID-19 vaccine. Method: immunoSEQ multiplex PCR; TCRdb's copy keeps in-frame clones and lacks some. The top ten hold about 7% of the sample, which has about 30,000 clones, 85% to 90% seen once. The sample was peripheral blood, taken on day 0 of AZD1222 vaccination. The receptors here all came from an adult in good health. The CDR3 runs from the conserved cysteine through the conserved F or W. The order of the fields is clone size, J gene, CDR3 length, D gene, V gene, CDR3 DNA, CDR3 protein. A D gene is named only where the DNA matches it firmly. Clone size is stated in some rows and not others, as once, few, many or a class when expanded.

abundance: .
j_gene: TRBJ1-5
len: 14
d_gene: .
v_gene: TRBV6-1
CDR3nt: TGTGCCAGCAGTGAAAGTCGTAGCAATCAGCCCCAGCATTTT
CDR3aa: CASSESRSNQPQHF

abundance: .
j_gene: TRBJ1-3
len: 18
d_gene: TRBD1
v_gene: TRBV4-1
CDR3nt: TGCGCCAGCAGCCAAGACCCTTCCCAGGGGGCGCCCGGAAACACCATATATTTT
CDR3aa: CASSQDPSQGAPGNTIYF

abundance: .
j_gene: TRBJ1-6
len: 15
d_gene: TRBD1
v_gene: TRBV28
CDR3nt: TGTGCCAGCAGGACACAGGGGATTACGAATTCACCCCTCCACTTT
CDR3aa: CASRTQGITNSPLHF

abundance: few
j_gene: TRBJ1-4
len: 13
d_gene: .
v_gene: TRBV7-3
CDR3nt: TGTGCCAGCAGCAACATGCCAGGGGAAAAACTGTTTTTT
CDR3aa: CASSNMPGEKLFF

abundance: once
j_gene: TRBJ2-1
len: 15
d_gene: TRBD2
v_gene: TRBV5-4
CDR3nt: TGTGCCAGCAGCGGCGGGACTAGCGGTAGCAATGAGCAGTTCTTC
CDR3aa: CASSGGTSGSNEQFF

abundance: .
j_gene: TRBJ1-2
len: 16
d_gene: TRBD1
v_gene: TRBV27
CDR3nt: TGTGCCAGCAGGGGAGTTAGGGGGCCAGCTAACTATGGCTACACCTTC
CDR3aa: CASRGVRGPANYGYTF

abundance: once
j_gene: TRBJ1-2
len: 15
d_gene: .
v_gene: TRBV2
CDR3nt: TGTGCCATCCCTTCGTCCGCGCACCAAATGGGGGGCTACACCTTC
CDR3aa: CAIPSSAHQMGGYTF

abundance: .
j_gene: TRBJ1-5
len: 15
d_gene: .
v_gene: TRBV19
CDR3nt: TGTGCCAGTAGTATCCCAGGGACCAAGGGTCAGCCCCAGCATTTT
CDR3aa: CASSIPGTKGQPQHF

abundance: .
j_gene: TRBJ2-1
len: 17
d_gene: .
v_gene: TRBV6-9
CDR3nt: TGTGCCAGCAGTTATTTCTCGGGGCTATCGTCCTACAATGAGCAGTTCTTC
CDR3aa: CASSYFSGLSSYNEQFF

abundance: .
j_gene: TRBJ2-5
len: 18
d_gene: TRBD2
v_gene: TRBV12-5
CDR3nt: TGTGCTAGTGGTAGCGGGACTAGCGGGGGGCCTCTCCAAGAGACCCAGTACTTC
CDR3aa: CASGSGTSGGPLQETQYF

abundance: .
j_gene: TRBJ2-7
len: 12
d_gene: .
v_gene: TRBV7-2
CDR3nt: TGTGCCAGCAGCCCTAAGTGGAACGAGCAGTACTTC
CDR3aa: CASSPKWNEQYF

abundance: .
j_gene: TRBJ1-2
len: 14
d_gene: TRBD1
v_gene: TRBV10-3
CDR3nt: TGTGCCATCAGGACCCTGACAGGGGGTAATGGCTACACCTTC
CDR3aa: CAIRTLTGGNGYTF

abundance: .
j_gene: TRBJ2-3
len: 17
d_gene: .
v_gene: TRBV10-3
CDR3nt: TGTGCCATCAGTGAGTCGGCGGGGGCTCCTCGGACAGATACGCAGTATTTT
CDR3aa: CAISESAGAPRTDTQYF

abundance: .
j_gene: TRBJ2-7
len: 15
d_gene: TRBD2
v_gene: TRBV19
CDR3nt: TGTGCCAGTCGGGAGCGGGGGGAAAGCTCCTACGAGCAGTACTTC
CDR3aa: CASRERGESSYEQYF

abundance: .
j_gene: TRBJ2-6
len: 15
d_gene: .
v_gene: TRBV9
CDR3nt: TGTGCCAGCAGCAGTGCCGAATCTGGGGCCAACGTCCTGACTTTC
CDR3aa: CASSSAESGANVLTF

abundance: .
j_gene: TRBJ1-2
len: 17
d_gene: TRBD1
v_gene: TRBV4-3
CDR3nt: TGCGCCAGCAGCCAAGATCCCCGGGGGACAGGGTTTAGTGGCTACACCTTC
CDR3aa: CASSQDPRGTGFSGYTF

abundance: .
j_gene: TRBJ1-3
len: 17
d_gene: .
v_gene: TRBV7-5
CDR3nt: TGTGCCAGAAGCCTCACGCGCCTGACATGCTCTGGAAACACCATATATTTT
CDR3aa: CARSLTRLTCSGNTIYF

abundance: .
j_gene: TRBJ2-2
len: 10
d_gene: .
v_gene: TRBV6-5
CDR3nt: TGTGCCAGCGGCACCGGGGAGCTGTTTTTT
CDR3aa: CASGTGELFF

abundance: once
j_gene: TRBJ1-4
len: 14
d_gene: .
v_gene: TRBV7-2
CDR3nt: TGTGCCAGCAGCCTACAGGCCGGGAATGAAAAACTGTTTTTT
CDR3aa: CASSLQAGNEKLFF

abundance: .
j_gene: TRBJ2-3
len: 17
d_gene: TRBD2
v_gene: TRBV9
CDR3nt: TGTGCCAGCAGCGTGGGACTAGCGGAACTTAGCACAGATACGCAGTATTTT
CDR3aa: CASSVGLAELSTDTQYF

abundance: .
j_gene: TRBJ2-3
len: 16
d_gene: .
v_gene: TRBV4-1
CDR3nt: TGCGCCAGCAGCCCCTTTTCAGGAGGGGATGAAGATACGCAGTATTTT
CDR3aa: CASSPFSGGDEDTQYF

abundance: .
j_gene: TRBJ1-6
len: 16
d_gene: .
v_gene: TRBV28
CDR3nt: TGTGCCAGCAGTTCCCCCACGGGACTGGTGAATTCACCCCTCCACTTT
CDR3aa: CASSSPTGLVNSPLHF

abundance: .
j_gene: TRBJ1-4
len: 15
d_gene: .
v_gene: TRBV27
CDR3nt: TGTGCCAGCAGTTTATACAGGACAACTAATGAAAAACTGTTTTTT
CDR3aa: CASSLYRTTNEKLFF

abundance: .
j_gene: TRBJ1-1
len: 15
d_gene: .
v_gene: TRBV18
CDR3nt: TGTGCCAGCTCACCAGTTAGGGGACCGAACACTGAAGCTTTCTTT
CDR3aa: CASSPVRGPNTEAFF

abundance: .
j_gene: TRBJ2-1
len: 12
d_gene: .
v_gene: TRBV10-3
CDR3nt: TGTGCCATCAGTCCCGGCGACAATGAGCAGTTCTTC
CDR3aa: CAISPGDNEQFF

abundance: .
j_gene: TRBJ1-1
len: 16
d_gene: TRBD1
v_gene: TRBV6-6
CDR3nt: TGTGCCAGCAGTCCGATGCCCCAGGGGGAAAACACTGAAGCTTTCTTT
CDR3aa: CASSPMPQGENTEAFF

abundance: .
j_gene: TRBJ2-7
len: 13
d_gene: .
v_gene: TRBV18
CDR3nt: TGTGCCAGCTCACTTAAGTACAGGGACGAGCAGTACTTC
CDR3aa: CASSLKYRDEQYF

abundance: .
j_gene: TRBJ1-1
len: 14
d_gene: .
v_gene: TRBV7-2
CDR3nt: TGTGCCAGCAGCACCCAGGGTTTTTACACTGAAGCTTTCTTT
CDR3aa: CASSTQGFYTEAFF

abundance: .
j_gene: TRBJ2-2
len: 18
d_gene: TRBD2
v_gene: TRBV6-1
CDR3nt: TGTGCCAGCAGTGAAGGGACTAGCGGGAGAGGGGGCACCGGGGAGCTGTTTTTT
CDR3aa: CASSEGTSGRGGTGELFF

abundance: few
j_gene: TRBJ2-7
len: 14
d_gene: .
v_gene: TRBV5-8
CDR3nt: TGTGCCAGCACCTCGACAACTACACCCTACGAGCAGTACTTC
CDR3aa: CASTSTTTPYEQYF

abundance: .
j_gene: TRBJ1-3
len: 14
d_gene: .
v_gene: TRBV29-1
CDR3nt: TGCAGCGTTGAACACAGACCCTCTGGAAACACCATATATTTT
CDR3aa: CSVEHRPSGNTIYF

abundance: .
j_gene: TRBJ1-4
len: 14
d_gene: TRBD1
v_gene: TRBV7-6
CDR3nt: TGTGCCAGCAGCTCTGGACAGGAGTTAGAAAAACTGTTTTTT
CDR3aa: CASSSGQELEKLFF

abundance: .
j_gene: TRBJ2-2
len: 16
d_gene: .
v_gene: TRBV6-2/TRBV6-3
CDR3nt: TGTGCCAGCAACCCTAGGGGGGCTGGAATCACCGGGGAGCTGTTTTTT
CDR3aa: CASNPRGAGITGELFF

abundance: once
j_gene: TRBJ2-1
len: 14
d_gene: .
v_gene: TRBV28
CDR3nt: TGTGCCAGCAAGGGGGGAAGCGGCTACAATGAGCAGTTCTTC
CDR3aa: CASKGGSGYNEQFF

abundance: .
j_gene: TRBJ2-7
len: 13
d_gene: .
v_gene: TRBV11-3
CDR3nt: TGTGCCAGCAGCCCAGGGGCCAACTACGAGCAGTACTTC
CDR3aa: CASSPGANYEQYF

abundance: .
j_gene: TRBJ1-4
len: 15
d_gene: .
v_gene: TRBV5-1
CDR3nt: TGCGCCAGCACCACCGCAGGCTGGAGAAATGAAAAACTGTTTTTT
CDR3aa: CASTTAGWRNEKLFF

abundance: .
j_gene: TRBJ2-3
len: 15
d_gene: TRBD2
v_gene: TRBV5-4
CDR3nt: TGTGCCAGCAGCGGAGCGGGAGGGCCGTCAGATACGCAGTATTTT
CDR3aa: CASSGAGGPSDTQYF

abundance: .
j_gene: TRBJ2-1
len: 13
d_gene: .
v_gene: TRBV7-3
CDR3nt: TGTGCCAGCAGGTACAGCCCTGGGACGGAGCAGTTCTTC
CDR3aa: CASRYSPGTEQFF

abundance: .
j_gene: TRBJ2-3
len: 15
d_gene: TRBD2
v_gene: TRBV10-3
CDR3nt: TGTGCCATCAGAAGCAGGACTAGCGGCACAGATACGCAGTATTTT
CDR3aa: CAIRSRTSGTDTQYF

abundance: .
j_gene: TRBJ1-1
len: 13
d_gene: TRBD1
v_gene: TRBV29-1
CDR3nt: TGCAGCGTGGGAGGACAGGGAGTAACTGAAGCTTTCTTT
CDR3aa: CSVGGQGVTEAFF

abundance: .
j_gene: TRBJ1-5
len: 13
d_gene: TRBD1
v_gene: TRBV6-5
CDR3nt: TGTGCCAGCGGGACAGGGCGCAATCAGCCCCAGCATTTT
CDR3aa: CASGTGRNQPQHF